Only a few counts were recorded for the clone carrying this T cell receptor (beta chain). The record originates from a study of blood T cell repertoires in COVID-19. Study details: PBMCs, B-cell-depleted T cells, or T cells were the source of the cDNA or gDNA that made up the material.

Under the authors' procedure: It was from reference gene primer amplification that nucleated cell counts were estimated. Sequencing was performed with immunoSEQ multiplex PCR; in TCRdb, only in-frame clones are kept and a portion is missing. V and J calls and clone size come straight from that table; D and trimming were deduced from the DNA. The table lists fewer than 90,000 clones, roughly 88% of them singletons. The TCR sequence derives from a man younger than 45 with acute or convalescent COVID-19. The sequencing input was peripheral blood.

The CDR3: CASSQGRGGKNQPQHF. Written as DNA, the CDR3 is TGTGCCAGCAGCCAAGGGAGGGGAGGGAAGAATCAGCCCCAGCATTTT. The chain is built from TRBV3-1 (or the pseudogene TRBV3-2) and TRBJ1-5; D may be TRBD1 (5 bases). The CDR3 extends over 16 amino acids. The V end was cut by 1 base, the J end by 4 bases, with 14 bases between. Germline V CDR1 and CDR2: LGHDT, YNNKEL (reference sequence).